These T cell receptor beta chains were read from a single sample in a study of CD8 T cells in Susac syndrome. TCRdb recomputed calls from the immunoSEQ multiplex PCR reads with MiXCR, one row per CDR3 protein. Of 200,000 to 250,000 distinct CDR3 sequences in the sample, around 96% are singletons; the top ten hold 0.085% to 0.095%. The sequencing input was CD4+ T cells from PBMCs. The source of these receptors is a human donor with multiple sclerosis. Each CDR3 is given with its conserved first and last residue. Each record gives: D gene, CDR3 length, clone size, J gene, V gene, CDR3 protein, CDR3 DNA. The D gene is left open where the match is weak. Size is omitted from some rows. Given values are once, few, many or a class for expanded clones.

D gene: NA
CDR3 length: 13
clone size: NA
J gene: TRBJ1-1
V gene: TRBV12-3/TRBV12-4
CDR3 protein: CASRVGGVTEAFF
CDR3 DNA: TGTGCCAGCAGGGTGGGGGGAGTAACTGAAGCTTTCTTT

D gene: NA
CDR3 length: 13
clone size: NA
J gene: TRBJ1-1
V gene: TRBV3-1
CDR3 protein: CASSQGPSPWAFF
CDR3 DNA: TGTGCCAGCAGCCAAGGTCCCTCGCCTTGGGCTTTCTTT

D gene: TRBD2
CDR3 length: 15
clone size: NA
J gene: TRBJ2-1
V gene: TRBV29-1
CDR3 protein: CSVPQTSGSFNEQFF
CDR3 DNA: TGCAGCGTTCCACAGACTAGCGGGAGTTTCAATGAGCAGTTCTTC

D gene: NA
CDR3 length: 17
clone size: NA
J gene: TRBJ1-3
V gene: TRBV4-1
CDR3 protein: CASSQDWAVSSGNTIYF
CDR3 DNA: TGCGCCAGCAGCCAAGATTGGGCGGTTAGCTCTGGAAACACCATATATTTT

D gene: NA
CDR3 length: 11
clone size: NA
J gene: TRBJ2-7
V gene: TRBV28
CDR3 protein: CASSHLDEQYF
CDR3 DNA: TGTGCCAGCAGTCACCTAGACGAGCAGTACTTC

D gene: NA
CDR3 length: 14
clone size: NA
J gene: TRBJ1-3
V gene: TRBV27
CDR3 protein: CASSSLSGGNTIYF
CDR3 DNA: TGTGCCAGCAGCTCTCTCTCGGGTGGAAACACCATATATTTT

D gene: NA
CDR3 length: 15
clone size: NA
J gene: TRBJ2-5
V gene: TRBV4-2
CDR3 protein: CASSQGAGPQETQYF
CDR3 DNA: TGTGCCAGCAGCCAGGGGGCTGGTCCCCAGGAGACCCAGTACTTC

D gene: TRBD2
CDR3 length: 16
clone size: NA
J gene: TRBJ2-1
V gene: TRBV5-1
CDR3 protein: CASSHTAGVPYNEQFF
CDR3 DNA: TGCGCCAGCAGCCATACAGCGGGAGTCCCCTACAATGAGCAGTTCTTC

D gene: NA
CDR3 length: 12
clone size: NA
J gene: TRBJ2-7
V gene: TRBV25-1
CDR3 protein: CASSEYAYEQYF
CDR3 DNA: TGTGCCAGCAGTGAATACGCCTACGAGCAGTACTTC

D gene: NA
CDR3 length: 14
clone size: NA
J gene: TRBJ2-7
V gene: TRBV6-6
CDR3 protein: CASSYSRLEAEQYF
CDR3 DNA: TGTGCCAGCAGTTACTCGAGACTCGAGGCCGAGCAGTACTTC

D gene: NA
CDR3 length: 14
clone size: NA
J gene: TRBJ1-1
V gene: TRBV5-1
CDR3 protein: CASLPGTGNTEAFF
CDR3 DNA: TGCGCCAGCTTACCCGGGACGGGGAACACTGAAGCTTTCTTT

D gene: NA
CDR3 length: 12
clone size: NA
J gene: TRBJ1-1
V gene: TRBV12-3/TRBV12-4
CDR3 protein: CASSHPTVGGFF
CDR3 DNA: TGTGCCAGCAGTCACCCCACTGTCGGGGGTTTCTTT

D gene: NA
CDR3 length: 12
clone size: NA
J gene: TRBJ1-2
V gene: TRBV18
CDR3 protein: CASSSGDAGYTF
CDR3 DNA: TGTGCCAGTTCATCGGGGGACGCTGGCTACACCTTC

D gene: NA
CDR3 length: 15
clone size: NA
J gene: TRBJ1-4
V gene: TRBV4-1
CDR3 protein: CASSQAPVQAEKLFF
CDR3 DNA: TGCGCCAGCAGCCAGGCCCCCGTACAGGCAGAAAAACTGTTTTTT

D gene: NA
CDR3 length: 17
clone size: once
J gene: TRBJ2-3
V gene: TRBV20-1
CDR3 protein: CSATHPRGGGTPDTQYF
CDR3 DNA: TGCAGTGCTACCCATCCCCGAGGGGGGGGGACACCAGATACGCAGTATTTT

D gene: TRBD2
CDR3 length: 14
clone size: NA
J gene: TRBJ2-1
V gene: TRBV29-1
CDR3 protein: CSVGTSESYNEQFF
CDR3 DNA: TGCAGCGTTGGGACTAGCGAATCCTACAATGAGCAGTTCTTC

D gene: NA
CDR3 length: 14
clone size: once
J gene: TRBJ2-1
V gene: TRBV3-1
CDR3 protein: CASSHRSNYNEQFF
CDR3 DNA: TGTGCCAGCAGCCACCGTAGCAACTACAATGAGCAGTTCTTC

D gene: NA
CDR3 length: 13
clone size: few
J gene: TRBJ2-3
V gene: TRBV6-5
CDR3 protein: CASRPGSTDTQYF
CDR3 DNA: TGTGCCAGCAGGCCGGGTTCCACAGATACGCAGTATTTT

D gene: NA
CDR3 length: 15
clone size: NA
J gene: TRBJ2-1
V gene: TRBV12-3/TRBV12-4
CDR3 protein: CASSDGGTPYNEQFF
CDR3 DNA: TGTGCCAGCAGTGACGGCGGGACACCCTACAATGAGCAGTTCTTC

D gene: NA
CDR3 length: 12
clone size: NA
J gene: TRBJ2-5
V gene: TRBV2
CDR3 protein: CASRIQTENQYF
CDR3 DNA: TGTGCCAGCAGAATACAGACAGAGAACCAGTACTTC

D gene: NA
CDR3 length: 15
clone size: NA
J gene: TRBJ2-6
V gene: TRBV20-1
CDR3 protein: CSAREWNSGANVLTF
CDR3 DNA: TGCAGTGCTAGAGAGTGGAACTCTGGGGCCAACGTCCTGACTTTC

D gene: NA
CDR3 length: 14
clone size: NA
J gene: TRBJ1-5
V gene: TRBV7-2
CDR3 protein: CASSFAQRDQPQHF
CDR3 DNA: TGTGCCAGCAGCTTCGCTCAACGGGATCAGCCCCAGCATTTT

D gene: NA
CDR3 length: 14
clone size: NA
J gene: TRBJ2-5
V gene: TRBV20-1
CDR3 protein: CSARDTGIWGSVYF
CDR3 DNA: TGCAGTGCTAGAGATACCGGGATTTGGGGATCGGTATACTTC

D gene: NA
CDR3 length: 11
clone size: once
J gene: TRBJ1-2
V gene: TRBV29-1
CDR3 protein: CSAKQGDGYTF
CDR3 DNA: TGCAGCGCTAAGCAGGGTGATGGCTACACCTTC

D gene: TRBD2
CDR3 length: 16
clone size: once
J gene: TRBJ2-1
V gene: TRBV2
CDR3 protein: CASSLALAGPYNEQFF
CDR3 DNA: TGTGCCAGCAGTCTGGCTCTAGCGGGACCTTACAATGAGCAGTTCTTC

D gene: NA
CDR3 length: 13
clone size: NA
J gene: TRBJ1-6
V gene: TRBV12-3/TRBV12-4
CDR3 protein: CATSRGGNSPLHF
CDR3 DNA: TGTGCCACCTCCCGCGGGGGCAATTCACCCCTCCACTTT

D gene: TRBD1
CDR3 length: 13
clone size: once
J gene: TRBJ1-2
V gene: TRBV2
CDR3 protein: CASSGDRRLSGTF
CDR3 DNA: TGTGCCAGCAGTGGGGACAGGAGACTGTCAGGCACCTTC

D gene: NA
CDR3 length: 16
clone size: NA
J gene: TRBJ2-4
V gene: TRBV30
CDR3 protein: CAWSVRSQGGGNIQYF
CDR3 DNA: TGTGCCTGGAGTGTACGGTCCCAGGGAGGAGGGAACATTCAGTACTTC

D gene: TRBD1
CDR3 length: 16
clone size: NA
J gene: TRBJ1-1
V gene: TRBV24-1
CDR3 protein: CATSDLDDRGNSRAFF
CDR3 DNA: TGTGCCACCAGTGATCTGGATGACAGGGGCAATTCTCGAGCTTTCTTT

D gene: TRBD2
CDR3 length: 15
clone size: NA
J gene: TRBJ2-1
V gene: TRBV20-1
CDR3 protein: CSARPSGSLVDEQFF
CDR3 DNA: TGCAGTGCTCGACCTAGCGGGAGTTTAGTGGATGAGCAGTTCTTC

D gene: TRBD2
CDR3 length: 17
clone size: NA
J gene: TRBJ2-3
V gene: TRBV20-1
CDR3 protein: CSARRGTNRPSTDTQYF
CDR3 DNA: TGCAGTGCTAGACGGGGGACTAACCGTCCTAGCACAGATACGCAGTATTTT

D gene: NA
CDR3 length: 13
clone size: NA
J gene: TRBJ2-2
V gene: TRBV20-1
CDR3 protein: CSAREGFTGELFF
CDR3 DNA: TGCAGTGCTAGAGAGGGGTTTACCGGGGAGCTGTTTTTT

D gene: NA
CDR3 length: 13
clone size: NA
J gene: TRBJ2-1
V gene: TRBV11-2
CDR3 protein: CASSPRRVGEQFF
CDR3 DNA: TGTGCCAGCAGCCCCCGGAGAGTCGGAGAGCAGTTCTTC

D gene: NA
CDR3 length: 13
clone size: NA
J gene: TRBJ2-7
V gene: TRBV20-1
CDR3 protein: CSVSVPAGGEQYF
CDR3 DNA: TGCAGTGTCTCGGTTCCAGCTGGGGGTGAGCAGTACTTC

D gene: NA
CDR3 length: 14
clone size: NA
J gene: TRBJ1-1
V gene: TRBV18
CDR3 protein: CASSPLSGDTEAFF
CDR3 DNA: TGTGCCAGCTCACCACTTTCCGGGGACACTGAAGCTTTCTTT

D gene: TRBD1
CDR3 length: 13
clone size: NA
J gene: TRBJ1-1
V gene: TRBV29-1
CDR3 protein: CSVVRDRGTEAFF
CDR3 DNA: TGCAGCGTTGTCCGGGACAGGGGTACTGAAGCTTTCTTT